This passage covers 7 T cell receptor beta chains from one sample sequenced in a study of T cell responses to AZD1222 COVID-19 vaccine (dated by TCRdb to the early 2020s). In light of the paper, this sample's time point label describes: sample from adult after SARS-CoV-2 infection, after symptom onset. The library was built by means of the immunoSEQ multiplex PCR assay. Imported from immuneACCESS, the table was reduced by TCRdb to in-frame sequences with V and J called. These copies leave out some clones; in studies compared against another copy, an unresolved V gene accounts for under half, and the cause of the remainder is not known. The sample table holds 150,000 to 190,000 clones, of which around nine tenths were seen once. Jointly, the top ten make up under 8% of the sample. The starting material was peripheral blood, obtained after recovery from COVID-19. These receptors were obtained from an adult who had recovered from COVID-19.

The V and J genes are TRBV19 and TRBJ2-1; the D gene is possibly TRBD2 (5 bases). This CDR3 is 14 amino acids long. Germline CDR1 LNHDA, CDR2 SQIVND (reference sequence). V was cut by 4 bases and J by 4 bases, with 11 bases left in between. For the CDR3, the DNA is TGTGCCAGTAGTAAAGCGGATACTTACAATGAGCAGTTCTTC. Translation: CASSKADTYNEQFF.

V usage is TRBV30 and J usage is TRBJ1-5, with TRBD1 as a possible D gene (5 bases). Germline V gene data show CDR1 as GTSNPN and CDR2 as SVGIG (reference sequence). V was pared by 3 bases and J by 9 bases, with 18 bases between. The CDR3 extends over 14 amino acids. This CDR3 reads CAWRKEGSPSPQHF. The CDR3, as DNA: TGTGCCTGGAGGAAGGAGGGGTCCCCTTCGCCCCAGCATTTT.

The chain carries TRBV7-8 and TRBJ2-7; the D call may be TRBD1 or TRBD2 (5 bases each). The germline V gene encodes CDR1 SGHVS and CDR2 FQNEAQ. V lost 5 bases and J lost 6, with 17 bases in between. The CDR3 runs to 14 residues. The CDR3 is CASSPGTRSGEQYF. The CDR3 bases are TGTGCCAGCAGCCCAGGGACCCGGTCAGGCGAGCAGTACTTC.

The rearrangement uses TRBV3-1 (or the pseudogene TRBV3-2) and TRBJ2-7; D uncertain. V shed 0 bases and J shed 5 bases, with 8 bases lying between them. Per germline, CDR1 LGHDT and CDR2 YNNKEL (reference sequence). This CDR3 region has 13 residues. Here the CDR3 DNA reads TGTGCCAGCAGCCAAGAGGGTATCCACGAGCAGTACTTC. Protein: CASSQEGIHEQYF.

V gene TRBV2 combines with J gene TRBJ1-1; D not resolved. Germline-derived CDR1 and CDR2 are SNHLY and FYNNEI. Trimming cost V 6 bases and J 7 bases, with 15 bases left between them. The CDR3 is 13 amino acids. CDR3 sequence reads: CASRGGLTVEAFF. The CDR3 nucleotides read TGTGCCAGCAGGGGCGGACTGACCGTTGAAGCTTTCTTT.

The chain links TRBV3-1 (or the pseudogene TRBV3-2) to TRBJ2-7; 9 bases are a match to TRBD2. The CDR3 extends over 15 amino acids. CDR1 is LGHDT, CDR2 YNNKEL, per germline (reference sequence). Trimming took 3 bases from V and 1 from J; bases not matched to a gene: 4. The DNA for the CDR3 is TGTGCCAGCAGCCATCCCAGCGGGAGGTCCTACGAGCAGTACTTC. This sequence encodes CASSHPSGRSYEQYF.

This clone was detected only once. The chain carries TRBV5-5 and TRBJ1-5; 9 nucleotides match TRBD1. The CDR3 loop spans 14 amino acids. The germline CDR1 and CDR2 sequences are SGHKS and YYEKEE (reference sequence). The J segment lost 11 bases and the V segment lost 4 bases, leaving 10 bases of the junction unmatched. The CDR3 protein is CASSSSTGGMSQHF. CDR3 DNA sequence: TGTGCCAGCAGCAGTAGTACAGGGGGCATGTCCCAGCATTTT.